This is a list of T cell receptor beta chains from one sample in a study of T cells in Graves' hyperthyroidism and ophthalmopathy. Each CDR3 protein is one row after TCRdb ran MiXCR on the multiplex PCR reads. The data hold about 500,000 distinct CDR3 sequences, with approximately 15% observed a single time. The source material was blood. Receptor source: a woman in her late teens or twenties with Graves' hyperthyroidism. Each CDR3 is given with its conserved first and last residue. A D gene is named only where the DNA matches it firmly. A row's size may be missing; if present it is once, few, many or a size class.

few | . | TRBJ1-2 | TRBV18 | TGTGCCAGCTCATCGGGGCAGTTCGATGGCTACACCTTC | CASSSGQFDGYTF
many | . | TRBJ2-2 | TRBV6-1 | TGTGCCAGCAGTTTGCGGGACTTTACCGGGGAGCTGTTTTTT | CASSLRDFTGELFF
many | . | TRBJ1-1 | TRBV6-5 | TGTGCCAGCAGTTACGTGAGGACTGAAGCTTTCTTT | CASSYVRTEAFF
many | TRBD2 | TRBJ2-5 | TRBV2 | TGTGCCAGCAGTGACCCGACTAGCCTAGGAGAGACCCAGTACTTC | CASSDPTSLGETQYF
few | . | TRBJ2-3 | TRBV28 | TGTGCCAGCAGCCGACAGGACCGAGGGGATGCGCAGTATTTT | CASSRQDRGDAQYF
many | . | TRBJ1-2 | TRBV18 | TGTGCCAGCTCACCCTCCCGTCGAGACAGCTATGGCTACACCTTC | CASSPSRRDSYGYTF
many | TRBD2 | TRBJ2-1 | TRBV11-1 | TGTGCCAGCACCGATCCGGGACTAGCGGGAGGGATTGGTGAGCAGTTCTTC | CASTDPGLAGGIGEQFF
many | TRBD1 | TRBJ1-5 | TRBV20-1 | TGCAGTGCTATTTCAGGGGGCGGAAGGCAGCCCCAGCATTTT | CSAISGGGRQPQHF
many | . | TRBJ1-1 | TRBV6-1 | TGTGCCAGCAGCCTCCCTAGGTGGAGGGACACTGAAGCTTTCTTT | CASSLPRWRDTEAFF
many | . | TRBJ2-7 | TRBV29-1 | TGCAGCGTTGGCCCTGAGAAAAGGGAGCAGTACTTC | CSVGPEKREQYF
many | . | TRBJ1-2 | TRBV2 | TGTGCCAGCAGTGAAGACGGAGCTAACTATGGCTACACCTTC | CASSEDGANYGYTF
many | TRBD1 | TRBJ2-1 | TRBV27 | TGTGCCAGCAGTCAGGGGACAGGGTCTTTCCATGAGCAGTTCTTC | CASSQGTGSFHEQFF
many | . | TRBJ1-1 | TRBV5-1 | TGCGCCAGCAGCTTGACTAGCAGGAACACTGAAGCTTTCTTT | CASSLTSRNTEAFF
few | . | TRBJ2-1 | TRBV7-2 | TGTGCCAGCAGCTTTCCGGATCCCAATGAGCAGTTCTTC | CASSFPDPNEQFF
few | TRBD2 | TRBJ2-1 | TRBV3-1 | TGTGCCAGCAGCCCAACTAGCGGGGGCTTCTATGAGCAGTTCTTC | CASSPTSGGFYEQFF
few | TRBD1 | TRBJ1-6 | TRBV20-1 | TGCAGTGCTGGCGAGACAGGGTCTCATTCACCCCTCCACTTT | CSAGETGSHSPLHF
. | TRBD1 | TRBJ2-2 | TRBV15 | TGTGCCACCAGCAGAGATGGGACAGGGCTCATCACCGGGGAGCTGTTTTTT | CATSRDGTGLITGELFF
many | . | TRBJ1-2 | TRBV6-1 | TGTGCCAGCAGAGTAACAGGAATCTATGGCTACACCTTC | CASRVTGIYGYTF
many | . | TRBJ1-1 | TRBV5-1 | TGCGCCAGCAGCCCCTATGAGGGGGTGAACACTGAAGCTTTCTTT | CASSPYEGVNTEAFF
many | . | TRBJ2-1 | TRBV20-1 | TGCAGTGCCCCCGAAGGGCAGGGGTTAGCCTACAATGAGCAGTTCTTC | CSAPEGQGLAYNEQFF
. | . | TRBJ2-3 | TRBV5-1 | TGCGCCAGCAGACCGGGTCAGGCAGATACGCAGTATTTT | CASRPGQADTQYF
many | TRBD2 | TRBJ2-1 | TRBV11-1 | TGTGCCAGCAGCACTGGCGGACTAGCGGTCTCCTACAATGAGCAGTTCTTC | CASSTGGLAVSYNEQFF
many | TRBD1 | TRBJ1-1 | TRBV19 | TGTGCCAGTAGTTTCACAGGGGACACTGAAGCTTTCTTT | CASSFTGDTEAFF
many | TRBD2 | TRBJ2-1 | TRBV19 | TGTGCCAGTAGTATCGAGACTAGCGGGACATACAATGAGCAGTTCTTC | CASSIETSGTYNEQFF
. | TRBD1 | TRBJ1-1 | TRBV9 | TGTGCCAGCAGCGAGGGACAGGGGAAGTTCATGAACACTGAAGCTTTCTTT | CASSEGQGKFMNTEAFF
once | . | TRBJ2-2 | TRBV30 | TGTGCCTGGAGTGTATTTACGAACGGGGAGCTGTTTTTT | CAWSVFTNGELFF
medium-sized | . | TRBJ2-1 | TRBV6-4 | TGTGCCAGCCGCCGGTCGGCGAGCTCCTACAATGAGCAGTTCTTC | CASRRSASSYNEQFF
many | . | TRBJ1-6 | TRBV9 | TGTGCCAGCAGCGTAGGGGAGAGGGAGGTTTTGACCCTCCACTTT | CASSVGEREVLTLHF
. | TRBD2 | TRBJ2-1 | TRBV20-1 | TGCAGTGCTAGAGCCCGCGGGGGGGCCTACAATGAGCAGTTCTTC | CSARARGGAYNEQFF
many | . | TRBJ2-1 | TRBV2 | TGTGCCAGCAGCTATCGCGAGGCGACATACAATGAGCAGTTCTTC | CASSYREATYNEQFF
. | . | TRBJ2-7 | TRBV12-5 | TGTGCTAGTGCTGGAGGCGGGGCGAGTGAGCAGTACTTC | CASAGGGASEQYF
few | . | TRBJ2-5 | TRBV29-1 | TGCAGCGCCCATAGAGAAGAGACCCAGTACTTC | CSAHREETQYF
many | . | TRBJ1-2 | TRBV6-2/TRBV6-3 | TGTGCCAGCAGTCGCTCCGGTGGCTACACCTTC | CASSRSGGYTF
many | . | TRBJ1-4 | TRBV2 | TGTGCCAGCAGCCCCCCCAGGGCAACTAATGAAAAACTGTTTTTT | CASSPPRATNEKLFF
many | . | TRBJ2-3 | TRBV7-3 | TGTGCCAGCAGCCCGGCCTCCCTAGCGTATAGCACAGATACGCAGTATTTT | CASSPASLAYSTDTQYF
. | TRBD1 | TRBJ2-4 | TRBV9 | TGTGCCAGCAGCGAGGGACAGGGTAATTTAGACAAAAACATTCAGTACTTC | CASSEGQGNLDKNIQYF
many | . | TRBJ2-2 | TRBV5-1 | TGTGCCAGCAGCTTGGGGACTCCAAACACCGGGGAGCTGTTTTTT | CASSLGTPNTGELFF
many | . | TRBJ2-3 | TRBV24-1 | TGTGCCACCAGTGAAAAGGGCACAGATACGCAGTATTTT | CATSEKGTDTQYF
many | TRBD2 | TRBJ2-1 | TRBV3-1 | TGTGCCAGCAGCCAACGCGGGAGCACCTACAATGAGCAGTTCTTC | CASSQRGSTYNEQFF
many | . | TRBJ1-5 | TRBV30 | TGTGCCTGGAGTTCAGCCAAATATCAGCCCCAGCATTTT | CAWSSAKYQPQHF
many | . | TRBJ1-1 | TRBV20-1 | TGCAGTGCTAGAGACCCGGCTTCGGGGAGGGAAGCTTTCTTT | CSARDPASGREAFF
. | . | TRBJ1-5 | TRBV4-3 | TGCGCCAGCAGCCAAGATAGACTGCCGGTTTTGCCCCAGCATTTT | CASSQDRLPVLPQHF
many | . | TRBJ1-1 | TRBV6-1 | TGTGCCAGCAGATTGGACCACGGGAACACTGAAGCTTTCTTT | CASRLDHGNTEAFF
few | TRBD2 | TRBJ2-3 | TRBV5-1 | TGCGCCAGCAGCTCCCCCGGGAGGGTCGATACGCAGTATTTT | CASSSPGRVDTQYF
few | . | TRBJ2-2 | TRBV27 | TGTGCCAGCAGTCAATTGGCAGACCGGTCCTGGCTGTTTTTT | CASSQLADRSWLFF